A single sample is the source of the 20 T cell receptor beta chains below, sequenced in a study of T cells in localized non-small cell lung cancer. Sequencing was performed with immunoSEQ multiplex PCR; in TCRdb, only in-frame clones are kept and a portion is missing. The sample shows around 29,000 clones, about nine tenths of them seen only once. The material sequenced was peripheral blood mononuclear cells, taken before any cancer treatment. These receptors were obtained from a woman between 35 and 75 years old with stage III lung adenocarcinoma.

The chain carries TRBV30 and TRBJ1-2; D is unclear. Germline-derived CDR1 and CDR2 are GTSNPN and SVGIG (reference sequence). This CDR3 comprises 12 residues. Trimming left V 5 bases short and J 5 bases short, with 12 bases between. CDR3 coding DNA: TGTGCCTGGGGGAGCTTGGCTTATGGCTACACCTTC. Translating gives CAWGSLAYGYTF.

The chain is built from TRBV5-1 and TRBJ1-1; 10 bases map to TRBD1. Germline values: CDR1 SGHRS, CDR2 YFSETQ. J gave up 0 bases and V 3 bases, and 8 bases lay outside the gene matches. The CDR3 contains 17 residues. The CDR3: CASSSSRDRGLNTEAFF. The CDR3 nucleotides are TGCGCCAGCAGCTCGTCCCGGGACAGGGGACTGAACACTGAAGCTTTCTTT. The full variable domain, completed using reference TRBV5-1 and TRBJ1-1, is KAGVTQTPRYLIKTRGQQVTLSCSPISGHRSVSWYQQTPGQGLQFLFEYFSETQRNKGNFPGRFSGRQFSNSRSEMNVSTLELGDSALYLCASSSSRDRGLNTEAFFGQGTRLTVV.

The chain joins TRBV2 to TRBJ1-5; D is unclear. Germline V CDR1 and CDR2: SNHLY, FYNNEI. The CDR3 is 14 residues long. Trimming took 2 bases from V and 0 from J, leaving 5 bases between them. As DNA, the CDR3 is TGTGCCAGCAGTGAAAGCAGTAGCAATCAGCCCCAGCATTTT. Translating gives CASSESSSNQPQHF.

The chain uses TRBV7-2 and TRBJ2-1; 11 bases are shared with TRBD2. The CDR3 runs 17 residues. In germline, CDR1 is SGHTA, CDR2 FQGNSA. V gave up 1 base and J gave up 5 bases; unmatched junction bases: 7. The CDR3 loop reads CASSLVILAGGNNEQFF. The CDR3 DNA reads as TGTGCCAGCAGCTTAGTGATCTTAGCGGGAGGGAACAATGAGCAGTTCTTC.

The V and J genes are TRBV4-2 and TRBJ2-1; 11 nucleotides align to TRBD1. From germline, CDR1 is LGHNA and CDR2 YNFKEQ. This CDR3 has 17 amino acids. Trimming took 3 bases from V and 5 from J; bases not matched to a gene: 9. The CDR3 sequence: CASSQSGTGGTDNEQFF. The DNA for the CDR3 is TGTGCCAGCAGCCAGTCCGGGACAGGGGGAACCGACAATGAGCAGTTCTTC.

The chain recombines TRBV25-1 with TRBJ2-7; weak D call: TRBD2 (5 bases). Germline V CDR1 and CDR2: MGHDK, SYGVNS. Trimming took 5 bases from V and 2 from J, leaving 16 bases between them. This CDR3 is built from 15 residues. The CDR3: CASSRNIGEAYEQYF. The CDR3 DNA reads TGTGCCAGCAGTCGGAATATCGGGGAAGCCTACGAGCAGTACTTC.

This clone has just a few counts. This chain joins TRBV28 and TRBJ2-5, with TRBD1 as a possible D gene (6 bases). With 6 bases removed from V and 9 bases from J, the gap between germline ends came to 17 bases. Germline V gene sequence: CDR1 MDHEN, CDR2 SYDVKM. The CDR3 has 13 amino acids. This chain's CDR3 is CASSSGTRESQYF. For the CDR3, the DNA is TGTGCCAGCAGCTCCGGGACAAGGGAGTCCCAGTACTTC.

The chain combines TRBV7-6 with TRBJ1-4; TRBD1 agrees at 10 bases. Germline values: CDR1 SGHVS, CDR2 FNYEAQ. The V and J ends lost 5 bases and 0 bases, in that order; junction bases with no gene match: 6. The CDR3 runs to 17 residues. The CDR3 reads CASSPRQGAATNEKLFF. The CDR3, as DNA: TGTGCCAGCAGCCCTCGACAGGGGGCGGCAACTAATGAAAAACTGTTTTTT.

The V call is TRBV9, the J call TRBJ2-2; tentatively, D is TRBD2 (6 bases). V lost 2 bases and J lost 4, with 9 bases in between. The CDR3 is 14 amino acids. Germline loops: CDR1 SGDLS, CDR2 YYNGEE. The CDR3 sequence is CASSVAGSTGELFF. The CDR3 bases are TGTGCCAGCAGCGTTGCGGGATCCACCGGGGAGCTGTTTTTT.

The chain combines TRBV5-1 with TRBJ2-7; D call uncertain. V lost 0 bases and J 4 bases, leaving 5 bases between the germline ends. The CDR3 consists of 12 residues. In germline, CDR1 is SGHRS, CDR2 YFSETQ. The CDR3 region has the DNA TGCGCCAGCAGCTTGGGGGCTTACGAGCAGTACTTC. The encoded protein is CASSLGAYEQYF.

The chain links TRBV15 to TRBJ2-1; D not certain. V was clipped by 0 bases and J by 13 bases, with 13 bases between them. The CDR3 is 13 amino acids. The V gene's germline CDR1 is LNHNV and CDR2 YYDKDF (reference sequence). The CDR3 sequence is CATSRDRAAYQFF. In nucleotides, the CDR3 is TGTGCCACCAGCAGAGATCGGGCCGCATATCAGTTCTTC.

V and J are TRBV18 and TRBJ1-3; no definite D call. CDR1 and CDR2 (germline): KGHSH, LQKENI. The CDR3 runs to 14 residues. V shed 2 bases and J shed 2 bases, with 7 bases lying between them. In DNA, the CDR3 is TGTGCCAGCTCACCATTTGAAACTGGAAACACCATATATTTT. It codes for CASSPFETGNTIYF. Looking up the rest from reference TRBV18 and TRBJ1-3 gives the full variable domain: NAGVMQNPRHLVRRRGQEARLRCSPMKGHSHVYWYRQLPEEGLKFMVYLQKENIIDESGMPKERFSAEFPKEGPSILRIQQVVRGDSAAYFCASSPFETGNTIYFGEGSWLTVV.

The chain couples TRBV30 to TRBJ2-3; 8 bases map to TRBD1. V lost 3 bases to trimming and J lost 0 bases; unmatched junction nucleotides: 2. Germline V lookup: CDR1 GTSNPN, CDR2 SVGIG (reference sequence). The CDR3 extends over 14 amino acids. The CDR3 coding sequence is TGTGCCTGGAGGACAGGGGCTAGCACAGATACGCAGTATTTT. This codes for CAWRTGASTDTQYF.

This sequence joins TRBV15 and TRBJ2-4, with D possibly TRBD2 on 6 matching bases. Germline values: CDR1 LNHNV, CDR2 YYDKDF (reference sequence). The CDR3 runs 16 residues. V lost 7 bases to trimming and J lost 1 base, with 17 bases between them. CDR3 residues: CATTEPGVGAKNIQYF. The DNA of the CDR3 is TGTGCCACCACCGAGCCGGGGGTGGGGGCCAAAAACATTCAGTACTTC.

The table lists this clone with a few counts. The CDR3 region has the DNA TGTGCCAGCAGTTTAGGGGGGAGGAGCCGTAATGAGCAGTTCTTC. Protein product: CASSLGGRSRNEQFF. V and J are TRBV28 and TRBJ2-1; the D gene is possibly TRBD2 (6 bases). There are 15 residues in the CDR3. V was clipped by 2 bases and J by 7 bases, with 15 bases between them. CDR1 is MDHEN, CDR2 SYDVKM, per germline.

The CDR3 sequence is CASSEEDRVDYNEQFF. In DNA, the CDR3 is TGTGCCAGCAGTGAAGAGGACAGGGTGGATTACAATGAGCAGTTCTTC. The J gene is TRBJ2-1, the V gene TRBV6-1; 8 bases match TRBD1. CDR1 MNHNS and CDR2 SASEGT come from the germline V gene. The V gene end was trimmed by 1 base and the J gene end by 4 bases; junction bases not matched to a gene: 6. The CDR3 length is 16 residues.

The V and J genes are TRBV7-9 and TRBJ2-3; 11 bases match TRBD2. The V gene end was trimmed by 5 bases and the J gene end by 1 base; junction bases not matched to a gene: 8. The CDR3 extends over 17 amino acids. Germline CDR1 and CDR2: SEHNR and FQNEAQ (reference sequence). The DNA of the CDR3 is TGTGCCAGCAGCCGGGGACTAGCGGAGATACGCACAGATACGCAGTATTTT. It codes for CASSRGLAEIRTDTQYF.

This chain joins TRBV11-2 and TRBJ1-3; D not resolved. Trimming stripped 1 base from V and 10 bases from J, with 14 bases between. Germline V gene lookup returns CDR1 SGHAT and CDR2 FQNNGV. The CDR3 length is 14 residues. For the CDR3, the DNA is TGTGCCAGCAGCTTAGGGTGGCAGAGCCAGACCATATATTTT. Protein product: CASSLGWQSQTIYF.

V is TRBV18 and J is TRBJ2-2; either TRBD1 or TRBD2 may supply D (5 bases each). The germline CDR1 and CDR2 sequences are KGHSH and LQKENI. The V end lost 1 base, the J end lost 1 base, and 13 bases lay between the germline ends. The CDR3 spans 17 residues. The CDR3 reads CASSPLEGRLNTGELFF. CDR3 in DNA: TGTGCCAGCTCACCACTAGAGGGGCGTCTGAACACCGGGGAGCTGTTTTTT.

The chain couples TRBV16 to TRBJ1-1, with D unclear. Germline V lookup: CDR1 KGHSY, CDR2 FQNENV. V was shortened by 1 base and J by 2 bases, with 8 bases between the two germline ends. There are 14 residues in the CDR3. CDR3 sequence: CASSQYLSNTEAFF. The CDR3 nucleotides are TGTGCCAGCAGCCAATATCTGAGCAACACTGAAGCTTTCTTT.